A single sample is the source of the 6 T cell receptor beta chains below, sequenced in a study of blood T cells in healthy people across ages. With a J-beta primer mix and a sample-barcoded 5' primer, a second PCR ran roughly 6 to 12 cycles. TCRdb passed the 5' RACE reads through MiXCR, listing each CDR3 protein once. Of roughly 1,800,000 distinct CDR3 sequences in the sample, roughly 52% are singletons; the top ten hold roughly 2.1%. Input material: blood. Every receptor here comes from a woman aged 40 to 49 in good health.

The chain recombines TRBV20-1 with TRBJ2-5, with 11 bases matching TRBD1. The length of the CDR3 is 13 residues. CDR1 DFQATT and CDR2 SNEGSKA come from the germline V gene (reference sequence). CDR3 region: CSATGDRGREQYF. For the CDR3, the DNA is TGCAGCGCAACTGGGGACAGGGGGAGGGAGCAGTACTTC.

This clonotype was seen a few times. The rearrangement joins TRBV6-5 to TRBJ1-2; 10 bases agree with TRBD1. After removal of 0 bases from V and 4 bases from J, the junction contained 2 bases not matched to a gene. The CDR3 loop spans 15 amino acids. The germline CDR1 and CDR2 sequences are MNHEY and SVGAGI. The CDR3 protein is CASSYSDRGFYGYTF. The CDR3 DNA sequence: TGTGCCAGCAGTTACTCGGACAGGGGGTTCTATGGCTACACCTTC.

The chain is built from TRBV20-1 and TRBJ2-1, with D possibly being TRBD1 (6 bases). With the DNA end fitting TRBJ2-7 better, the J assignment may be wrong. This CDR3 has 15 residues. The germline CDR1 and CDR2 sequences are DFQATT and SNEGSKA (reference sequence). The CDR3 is CSAREQGVSYNEQYF. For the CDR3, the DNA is TGCAGTGCTAGGGAACAGGGTGTCTCCTACAATGAGCAGTACTTC.

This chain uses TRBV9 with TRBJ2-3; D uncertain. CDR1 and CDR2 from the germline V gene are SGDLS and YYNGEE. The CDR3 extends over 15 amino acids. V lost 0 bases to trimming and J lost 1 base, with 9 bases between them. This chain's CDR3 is CASSVGAFGTDTQYF. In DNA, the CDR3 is TGTGCCAGCAGCGTAGGAGCCTTTGGCACAGATACGCAGTATTTT.

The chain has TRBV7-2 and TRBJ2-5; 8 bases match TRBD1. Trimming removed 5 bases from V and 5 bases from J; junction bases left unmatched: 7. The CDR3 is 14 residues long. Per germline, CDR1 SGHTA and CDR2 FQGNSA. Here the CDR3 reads CASSIQTGDETQYF. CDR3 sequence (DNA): TGTGCCAGCAGCATCCAGACAGGGGACGAGACCCAGTACTTC. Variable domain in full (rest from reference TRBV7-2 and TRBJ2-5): GAGVSQSPSNKVTEKGKDVELRCDPISGHTALYWYRQSLGQGLEFLIYFQGNSAPDKSGLPSDRFSAERTGGSVSTLTIQRTQQEDSAVYLCASSIQTGDETQYFGPGTRLLVL.

This chain's CDR3 is CSVGAGTDTQYF. The CDR3 bases are TGCAGCGTTGGGGCGGGAACGGATACGCAGTATTTT. This chain links TRBV29-1 with TRBJ2-3; D perhaps matches TRBD2 (6 bases). The CDR3 has 12 amino acids. The germline gives CDR1 SQVTM, CDR2 ANQGSEA. Trimming stripped 4 bases from V and 6 bases from J, with 11 bases between.